This section outlines one T cell receptor (beta chain) sequence together with its context. V lost 0 bases and J 7 bases, leaving 10 bases between the germline ends. The CDR3 has 14 amino acids. The germline V gene encodes CDR1 KGHSH and CDR2 LQKENI. Regarding treatment: oral pan-JAK inhibitor, 5-10 mg twice daily. The entry originates in a study of CD8+ T cells in alopecia areata. Once RNA had been extracted, it was reverse transcribed into cDNA to act as the sequencing template. Sequencing was performed with immunoSEQ multiplex PCR; in TCRdb, only in-frame clones are kept and a portion is missing. Among fewer than 250,000 clones listed, about 64% were seen once.

Material: CD4+ T cells sorted from blood, obtained at week 4, from a patient treated with tofacitinib. This sequence joins TRBV18 and TRBJ2-1; D gene unclear. This TCR derives from a human donor with alopecia areata. CDR3 residues: CASSPPAGQNEQFF. DNA for the CDR3: TGTGCCAGCTCACCACCCGCAGGTCAAAATGAGCAGTTCTTC.